This TCR beta chain was profiled in a study of regulatory T cells in long-lasting Graves disease (TCRdb year 2021). General notes on the study: Persistent Graves' disease was defined as persistently positive TSH receptor autoantibodies together with antithyroid drug treatment for over 5 years. Peripheral blood TCR sequencing and RNA sequencing compared persistent Graves' disease patients with newly diagnosed Graves' disease patients. The study took place in China and was registered as a clinical trial. TCR sequencing covered 13 persistent and 20 or so newly diagnosed Graves' disease patients, 33 samples in total. In the clinical cohort, patients with persistent Graves' disease had used antithyroid drugs for an average of around 9.9 years. Findings and caveats that apply to the study as a whole: Persistent Graves' disease patients showed lower TCR Shannon entropy and fewer highly expanded clones than newly diagnosed patients, suggesting clonal expansion. Persistent disease showed preferential use of TRBV28, TRBJ1-2 and TRBJ2-5, whereas newly diagnosed disease favored TRBV20-1 and TRBJ2-1. Patients with persistent disease shared more public clonotypes (around 2,500) than newly diagnosed patients did (around 930). Only the TCR beta chain was sequenced and analyzed. Because the primary lesion, thyroid tissue, could not be accessed, the study looked at peripheral blood alone. The small sample size was acknowledged by the authors as a limitation that may reduce accuracy.

The CDR3, from cysteine to phenylalanine, totals 13 residues. Only the CDR3 DNA stays, 39 bases, in frame from base 1. CDR1 and CDR2 are read off the germline V gene (reference sequence) as MNHEY and SMNVEV. Deletion took 1 base off V and 5 bases off J, with a span of 8 bases between the germline ends. This clonotype was seen more than once but under ten times. Its antigen specificity is not known. Base quality data are lacking; no much larger clone is found one base away. Libraries came from multiplex PCR. The instrument was an Illumina HiSeq 4000. To build TCR beta libraries, CDR3 regions were amplified by Arm-PCR using iRepertoire HTBI primers. Before sequencing, the PCR products underwent gel purification. From the authors' description of their analysis: Across samples, 60 to 70 TRBV and roughly 13 TRBJ segments were identified and used for gene usage analysis of CDR3 amino acid clonotypes. COPE and FqMerger were used to merge the filtered high-quality paired reads into contigs. BLAST was used to align contigs to IMGT TRBV, TRBD and TRBJ reference genes, with CDR3 defined following IMGT. Clonotypes above 0.1% frequency were classified as highly expanded clones. Shannon entropy served as the measure of repertoire diversity, while the Gini coefficient captured V-J evenness. A clonotype was considered public if more than one individual shared it. TCRdb itself trimmed the public reads at Q25 with fastp, ran MiXCR and retained productive beta chains. All rows with the same CDR3 protein become a single entry with the most common DNA and genes. None of the V and J calls come from the authors' own analysis; TCRdb made them. The sample table holds nearly 350,000 distinct CDR3 sequences, of which 15% to 20% were seen once. Around 30% of the sample is in the top ten clones.

Sample time point, as interpreted from the label and publication: persistent/refractory GD, antithyroid drugs over 5 years with positive TRAb. For both TCR sequencing and RNA sequencing, RNA was extracted from PBMCs using TRIzol. The diagnosis of Graves' disease followed American Thyroid Association guidelines. Patients for the study were recruited at an endocrinology department in Xi'an, China. Each patient gave approximately 9.7 milliliters of peripheral blood, collected in an EDTA anticoagulant tube. Ficoll Paque Plus density gradient separation was used to isolate PBMCs, and no further T cell sorting was done. An Agilent 2100 Bioanalyzer and agarose gel were used to assess RNA quality, and a NanoDrop 2000 was used to measure RNA concentration.

This TCR derives from a female donor with Graves disease. The material was peripheral blood mononuclear cells (PBMCs), obtained when the disease was refractory, from a patient treated with antithyroid drugs. Recombination joined TRBV27 with TRBJ1-1; the D gene cannot be resolved reliably. The nucleotide sequence is TGTGCCAGCAGTTTATACCATTCTACTGAAGCTTTCTTT. Its translation reads: CASSLYHSTEAFF.